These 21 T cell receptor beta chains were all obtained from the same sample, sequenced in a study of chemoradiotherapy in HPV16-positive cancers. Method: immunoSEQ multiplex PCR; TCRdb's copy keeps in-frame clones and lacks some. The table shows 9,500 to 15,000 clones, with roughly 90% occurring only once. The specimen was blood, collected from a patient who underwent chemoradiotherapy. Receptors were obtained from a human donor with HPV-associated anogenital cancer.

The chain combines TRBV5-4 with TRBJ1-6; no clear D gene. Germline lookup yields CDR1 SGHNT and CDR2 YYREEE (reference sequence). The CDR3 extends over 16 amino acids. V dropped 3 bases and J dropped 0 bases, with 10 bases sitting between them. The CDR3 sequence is CASSWAGSSYNSPLHF. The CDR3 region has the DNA TGTGCCAGCAGCTGGGCTGGCAGCTCCTATAATTCACCCCTCCACTTT.

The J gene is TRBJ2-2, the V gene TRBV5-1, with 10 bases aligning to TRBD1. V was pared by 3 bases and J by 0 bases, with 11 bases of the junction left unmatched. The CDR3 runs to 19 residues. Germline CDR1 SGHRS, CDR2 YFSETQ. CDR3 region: CASSSRQGAGPANTGELFF. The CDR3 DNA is TGCGCCAGCAGCTCAAGACAGGGGGCCGGACCCGCGAACACCGGGGAGCTGTTTTTT.

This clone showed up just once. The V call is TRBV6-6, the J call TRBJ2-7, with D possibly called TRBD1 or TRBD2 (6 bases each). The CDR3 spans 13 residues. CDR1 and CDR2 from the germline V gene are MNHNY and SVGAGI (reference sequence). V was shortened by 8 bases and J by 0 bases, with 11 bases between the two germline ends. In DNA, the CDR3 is TGTGCCAGCGGCAAGGGGGGCTCCTACGAGCAGTACTTC. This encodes CASGKGGSYEQYF.

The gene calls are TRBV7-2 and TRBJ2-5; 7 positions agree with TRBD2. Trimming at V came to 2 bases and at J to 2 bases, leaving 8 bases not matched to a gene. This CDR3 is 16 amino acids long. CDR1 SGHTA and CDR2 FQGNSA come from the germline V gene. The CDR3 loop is CASSLWGGGTQETQYF. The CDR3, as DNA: TGTGCCAGCAGCTTATGGGGCGGGGGAACTCAAGAGACCCAGTACTTC.

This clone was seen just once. For the CDR3, the DNA is TGTGCCAGCAGCTTACTGCGGGGCGGGGAGACCCAGTACTTC. The encoded protein is CASSLLRGGETQYF. This chain uses TRBV7-2 with TRBJ2-5; the D gene is possibly TRBD2 (6 bases). In germline, CDR1 is SGHTA, CDR2 FQGNSA. The CDR3 spans 14 residues. The germline V and J ends were trimmed by 2 bases and 5 bases, with 12 bases remaining between them.

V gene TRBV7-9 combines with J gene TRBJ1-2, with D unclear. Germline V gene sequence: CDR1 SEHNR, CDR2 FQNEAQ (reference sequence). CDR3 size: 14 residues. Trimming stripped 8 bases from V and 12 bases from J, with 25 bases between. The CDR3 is CASSPARSTFLNTF. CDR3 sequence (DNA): TGTGCCAGCTCCCCCGCCAGGAGCACTTTCCTCAACACCTTC.

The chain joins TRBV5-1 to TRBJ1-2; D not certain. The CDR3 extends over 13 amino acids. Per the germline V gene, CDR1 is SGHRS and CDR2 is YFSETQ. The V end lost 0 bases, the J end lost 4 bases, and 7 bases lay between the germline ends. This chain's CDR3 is CASSLEVSYGYTF. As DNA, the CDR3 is TGCGCCAGCAGCTTGGAGGTCAGCTATGGCTACACCTTC.

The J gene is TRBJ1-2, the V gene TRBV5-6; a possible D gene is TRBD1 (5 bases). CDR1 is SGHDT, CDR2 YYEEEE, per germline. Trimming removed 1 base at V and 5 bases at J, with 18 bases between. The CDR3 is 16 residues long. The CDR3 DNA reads TGTGCCAGCAGCTTGAGGACATCGGCCAGAGTTTATGGCTACACCTTC. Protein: CASSLRTSARVYGYTF.

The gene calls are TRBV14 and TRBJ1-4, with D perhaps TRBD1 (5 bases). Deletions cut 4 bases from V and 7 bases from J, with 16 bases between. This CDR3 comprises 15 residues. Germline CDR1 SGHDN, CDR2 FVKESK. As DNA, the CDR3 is TGTGCCAGCAGCCTACATCAGGGTGTCGGTGAAAAACTGTTTTTT. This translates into CASSLHQGVGEKLFF.

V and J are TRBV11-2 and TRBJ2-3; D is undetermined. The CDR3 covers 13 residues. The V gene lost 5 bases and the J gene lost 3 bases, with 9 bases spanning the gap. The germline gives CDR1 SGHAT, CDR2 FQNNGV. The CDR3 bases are TGTGCCAGCAGCGCCGGACGGACAGATACGCAGTATTTT. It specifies CASSAGRTDTQYF.

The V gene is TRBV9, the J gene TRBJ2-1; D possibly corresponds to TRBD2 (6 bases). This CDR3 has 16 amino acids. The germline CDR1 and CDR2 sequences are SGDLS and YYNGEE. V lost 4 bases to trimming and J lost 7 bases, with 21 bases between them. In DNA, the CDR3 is TGTGCCAGCAGCTCAAAGACCCCGGGGGTTCTTAATGAGCAGTTCTTC. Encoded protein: CASSSKTPGVLNEQFF.

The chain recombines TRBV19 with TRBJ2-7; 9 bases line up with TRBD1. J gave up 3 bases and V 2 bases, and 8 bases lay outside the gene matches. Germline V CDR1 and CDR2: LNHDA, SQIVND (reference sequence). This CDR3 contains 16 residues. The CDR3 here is CASSIIPGQGIYEQYF. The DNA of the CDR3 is TGTGCCAGTAGTATAATTCCGGGACAGGGTATCTACGAGCAGTACTTC.

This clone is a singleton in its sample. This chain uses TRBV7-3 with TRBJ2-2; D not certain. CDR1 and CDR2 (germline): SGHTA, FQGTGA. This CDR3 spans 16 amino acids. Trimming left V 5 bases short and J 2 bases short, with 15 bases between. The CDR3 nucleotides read TGTGCCAGCAGCCCCCGTGGAACTATAAACACCGGGGAGCTGTTTTTT. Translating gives CASSPRGTINTGELFF. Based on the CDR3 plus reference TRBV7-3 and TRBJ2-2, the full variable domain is GAGVSQTPSNKVTEKGKYVELRCDPISGHTALYWYRQSLGQGPEFLIYFQGTGAADDSGLPNDRFFAVRPEGSVSTLKIQRTERGDSAVYLCASSPRGTINTGELFFGEGSRLTVL.

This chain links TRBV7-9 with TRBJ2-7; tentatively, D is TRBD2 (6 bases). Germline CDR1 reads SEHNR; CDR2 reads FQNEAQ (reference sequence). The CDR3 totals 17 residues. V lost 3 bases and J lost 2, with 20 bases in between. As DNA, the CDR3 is TGTGCCAGCAGCTTCCCCGTCTTTGGAGGGGCGCCCTACGAGCAGTACTTC. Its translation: CASSFPVFGGAPYEQYF.

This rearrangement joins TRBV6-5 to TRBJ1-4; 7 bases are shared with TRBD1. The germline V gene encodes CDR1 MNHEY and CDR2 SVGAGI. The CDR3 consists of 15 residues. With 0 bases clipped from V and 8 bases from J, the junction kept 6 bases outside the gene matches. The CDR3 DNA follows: TGTGCCAGCAGTTACTCGAAGGGGGCGACAGAAAAACTGTTTTTT. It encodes CASSYSKGATEKLFF.

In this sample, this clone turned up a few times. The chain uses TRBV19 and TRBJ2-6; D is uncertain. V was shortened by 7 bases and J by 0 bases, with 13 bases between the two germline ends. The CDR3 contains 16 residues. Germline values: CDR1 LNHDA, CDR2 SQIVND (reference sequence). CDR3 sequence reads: CASTLGRTSGANVLTF. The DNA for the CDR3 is TGTGCCAGTACATTAGGACGGACCTCTGGGGCCAACGTCCTGACTTTC.

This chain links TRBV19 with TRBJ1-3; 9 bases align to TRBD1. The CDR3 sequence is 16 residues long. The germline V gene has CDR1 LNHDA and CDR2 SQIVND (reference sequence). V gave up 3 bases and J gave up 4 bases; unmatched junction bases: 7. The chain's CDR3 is CASSMSGTGSGNTIYF. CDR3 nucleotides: TGTGCCAGTAGTATGTCCGGGACAGGGTCAGGAAACACCATATATTTT.

CDR3: CASSDGGNSYNEQFF. In nucleotides, the CDR3 is TGTGCCAGCAGTGACGGGGGGAACTCCTACAATGAGCAGTTCTTC. V gene TRBV6-4 combines with J gene TRBJ2-1, with a weak D call TRBD2 (6 bases). The CDR3 is 15 residues long. Germline CDR1 and CDR2: MRHNA and SNTAGT. The V end was cut by 2 bases, the J end by 0 bases, with 8 bases between.

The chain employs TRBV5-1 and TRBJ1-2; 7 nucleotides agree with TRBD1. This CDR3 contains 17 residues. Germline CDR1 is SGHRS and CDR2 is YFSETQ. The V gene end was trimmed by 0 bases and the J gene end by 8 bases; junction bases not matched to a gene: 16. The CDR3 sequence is CASSLEARGYISEGYTF. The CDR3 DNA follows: TGCGCCAGCAGCTTGGAGGCCAGGGGGTATATCTCTGAGGGCTACACCTTC. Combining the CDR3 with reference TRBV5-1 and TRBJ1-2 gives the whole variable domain KAGVTQTPRYLIKTRGQQVTLSCSPISGHRSVSWYQQTPGQGLQFLFEYFSETQRNKGNFPGRFSGRQFSNSRSEMNVSTLELGDSALYLCASSLEARGYISEGYTFGSGTRLTVV.

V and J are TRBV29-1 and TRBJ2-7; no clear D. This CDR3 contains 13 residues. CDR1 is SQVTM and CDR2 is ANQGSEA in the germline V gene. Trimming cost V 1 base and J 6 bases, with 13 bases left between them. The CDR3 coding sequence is TGCAGCGTTGAAGTGGGCATGAGTCCCGAGCAGTACTTC. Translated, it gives CSVEVGMSPEQYF.

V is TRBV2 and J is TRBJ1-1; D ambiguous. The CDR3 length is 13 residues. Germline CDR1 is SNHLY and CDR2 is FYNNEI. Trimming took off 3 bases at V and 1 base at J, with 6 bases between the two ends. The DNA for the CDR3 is TGTGCCAGCAGTGACGGGGAGAACACTGAAGCTTTCTTT. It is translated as CASSDGENTEAFF.